Detailed here is one T cell receptor beta chain. Its antigen is not identified. The CDR3 runs to 15 residues. V dropped 3 bases and J dropped 5 bases, with 14 bases sitting between them. Germline V gene sequence: CDR1 LNHDA, CDR2 SQIVND (reference sequence). This table comes from immunoSEQ multiplex PCR, and its TCRdb copy is limited to in-frame clones, with some not included. The data hold about 180,000 clones, with roughly 94% observed a single time. The entry originates in a study of T cell responses to AZD1222 COVID-19 vaccine. Study conclusions and caveats: Reports indicate that nearly half of spike-specific TCRs are directed at unmutated variant regions. Regions 160-218 and 743-854 dominated among vaccine-associated CD4 TCRs spanning spike.

This TCR derives from an adult who received the AZD1222 COVID-19 vaccine. The sequencing here drew on peripheral blood, taken 28 days after the second AZD1222 dose. The chain is built from TRBV19 and TRBJ1-5; TRBD1 is a possible D gene (6 bases). The CDR3 sequence: CASSIGQGLHQPQHF. For the CDR3, the DNA is TGTGCCAGTAGTATCGGGCAGGGGCTCCATCAGCCCCAGCATTTT.